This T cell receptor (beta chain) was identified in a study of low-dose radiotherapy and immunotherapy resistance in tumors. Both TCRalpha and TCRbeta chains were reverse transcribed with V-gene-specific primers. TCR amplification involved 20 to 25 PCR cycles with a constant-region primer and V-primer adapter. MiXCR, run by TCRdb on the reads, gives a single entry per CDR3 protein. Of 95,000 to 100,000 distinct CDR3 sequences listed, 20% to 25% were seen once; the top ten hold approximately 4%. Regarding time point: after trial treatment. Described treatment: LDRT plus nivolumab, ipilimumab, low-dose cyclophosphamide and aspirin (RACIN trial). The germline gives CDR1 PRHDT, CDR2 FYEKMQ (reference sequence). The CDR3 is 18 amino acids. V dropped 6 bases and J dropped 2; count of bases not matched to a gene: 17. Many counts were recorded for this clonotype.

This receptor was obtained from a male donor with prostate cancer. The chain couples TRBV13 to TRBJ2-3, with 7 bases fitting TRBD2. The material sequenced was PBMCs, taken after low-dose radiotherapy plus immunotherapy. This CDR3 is CASRGTPVPGGYTDTQYF. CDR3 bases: TGTGCCAGCAGGGGCACCCCAGTGCCGGGGGGTTACACAGATACGCAGTATTTT.